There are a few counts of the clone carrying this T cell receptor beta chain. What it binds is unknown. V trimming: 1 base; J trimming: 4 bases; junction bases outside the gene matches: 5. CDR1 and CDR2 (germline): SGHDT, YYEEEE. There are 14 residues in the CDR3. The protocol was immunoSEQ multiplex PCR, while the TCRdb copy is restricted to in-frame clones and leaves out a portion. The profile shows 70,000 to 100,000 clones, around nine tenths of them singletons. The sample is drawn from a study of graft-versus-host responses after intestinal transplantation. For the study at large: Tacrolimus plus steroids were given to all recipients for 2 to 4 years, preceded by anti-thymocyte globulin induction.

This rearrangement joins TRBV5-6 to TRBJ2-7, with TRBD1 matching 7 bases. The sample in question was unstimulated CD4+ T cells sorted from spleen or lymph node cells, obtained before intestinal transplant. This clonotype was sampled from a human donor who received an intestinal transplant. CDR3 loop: CASSLRQGAYEQYF. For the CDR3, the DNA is TGTGCCAGCAGCTTGAGACAGGGCGCTTACGAGCAGTACTTC.